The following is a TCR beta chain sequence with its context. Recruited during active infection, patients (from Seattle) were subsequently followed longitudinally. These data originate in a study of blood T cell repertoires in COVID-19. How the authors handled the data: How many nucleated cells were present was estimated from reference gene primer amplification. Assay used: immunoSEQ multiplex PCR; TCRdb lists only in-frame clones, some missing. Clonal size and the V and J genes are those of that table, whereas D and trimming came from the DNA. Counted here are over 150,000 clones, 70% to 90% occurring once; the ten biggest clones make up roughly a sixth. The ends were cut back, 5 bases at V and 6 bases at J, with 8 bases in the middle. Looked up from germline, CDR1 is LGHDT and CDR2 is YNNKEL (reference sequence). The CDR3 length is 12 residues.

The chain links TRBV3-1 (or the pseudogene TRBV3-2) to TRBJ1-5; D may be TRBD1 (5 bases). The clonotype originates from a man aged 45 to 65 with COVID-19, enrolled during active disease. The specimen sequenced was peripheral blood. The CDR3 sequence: CASSSRGQPQHF. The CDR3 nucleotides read TGTGCCAGCAGCTCAAGGGGTCAGCCCCAGCATTTT.